The present T cell receptor beta chain was sequenced within a study of blood T cell repertoires in COVID-19. Background on the study: The study drew acute and convalescent COVID-19 samples from the United States, Italy and Spain. Nucleic acid was either cDNA or gDNA, and it came from T cells, B-cell-depleted T cells, or PBMCs.

V lost 4 bases and J 0 bases, leaving 14 bases between the germline ends. The CDR3 consists of 16 residues. Germline loops: CDR1 SGHNT, CDR2 YYREEE (reference sequence). In the authors' workflow: The assay estimated nucleated cells by amplifying reference gene primers. The repertoire was sequenced with immunoSEQ multiplex PCR; TCRdb's copy has only in-frame clones and lacks some. D and trimming come from the DNA, and the V and J calls and clone size come from that table. The sample has about 210,000 clones; around nine tenths are singletons. The chain uses TRBV5-4 and TRBJ1-3, with D maybe TRBD1 (5 bases). The sequence was obtained from a man in his sixties who had recovered from COVID-19. Sample: peripheral blood. The CDR3 sequence: CASSLGPFGSGNTIYF. DNA for the CDR3: TGTGCCAGCAGCCTGGGGCCGTTTGGCTCTGGAAACACCATATATTTT.